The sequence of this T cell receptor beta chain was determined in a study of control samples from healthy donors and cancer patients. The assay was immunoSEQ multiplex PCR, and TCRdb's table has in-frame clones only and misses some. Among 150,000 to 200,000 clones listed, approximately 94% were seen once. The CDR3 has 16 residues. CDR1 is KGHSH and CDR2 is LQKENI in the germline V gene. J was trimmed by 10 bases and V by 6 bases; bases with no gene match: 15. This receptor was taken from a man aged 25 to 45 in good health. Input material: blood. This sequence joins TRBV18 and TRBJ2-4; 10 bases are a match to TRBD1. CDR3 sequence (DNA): TGTGCCAGCTCCCCCCTTCCAGGACAGGGGGTTCCGATTCAGTACTTC. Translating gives CASSPLPGQGVPIQYF. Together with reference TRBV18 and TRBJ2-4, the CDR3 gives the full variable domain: NAGVMQNPRHLVRRRGQEARLRCSPMKGHSHVYWYRQLPEEGLKFMVYLQKENIIDESGMPKERFSAEFPKEGPSILRIQQVVRGDSAAYFCASSPLPGQGVPIQYFGAGTRLSVL.